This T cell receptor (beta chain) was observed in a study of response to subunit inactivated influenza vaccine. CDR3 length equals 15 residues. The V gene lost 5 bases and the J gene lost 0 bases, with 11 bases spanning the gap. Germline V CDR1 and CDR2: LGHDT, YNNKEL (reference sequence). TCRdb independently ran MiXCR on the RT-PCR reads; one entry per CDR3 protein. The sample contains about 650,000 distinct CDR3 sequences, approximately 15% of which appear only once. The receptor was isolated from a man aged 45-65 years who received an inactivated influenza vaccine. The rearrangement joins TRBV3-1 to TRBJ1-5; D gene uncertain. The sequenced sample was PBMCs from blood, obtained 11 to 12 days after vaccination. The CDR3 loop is CASSETRVSNQPQHF. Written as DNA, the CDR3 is TGTGCCAGCAGCGAGACTAGGGTTAGCAATCAGCCCCAGCATTTT.